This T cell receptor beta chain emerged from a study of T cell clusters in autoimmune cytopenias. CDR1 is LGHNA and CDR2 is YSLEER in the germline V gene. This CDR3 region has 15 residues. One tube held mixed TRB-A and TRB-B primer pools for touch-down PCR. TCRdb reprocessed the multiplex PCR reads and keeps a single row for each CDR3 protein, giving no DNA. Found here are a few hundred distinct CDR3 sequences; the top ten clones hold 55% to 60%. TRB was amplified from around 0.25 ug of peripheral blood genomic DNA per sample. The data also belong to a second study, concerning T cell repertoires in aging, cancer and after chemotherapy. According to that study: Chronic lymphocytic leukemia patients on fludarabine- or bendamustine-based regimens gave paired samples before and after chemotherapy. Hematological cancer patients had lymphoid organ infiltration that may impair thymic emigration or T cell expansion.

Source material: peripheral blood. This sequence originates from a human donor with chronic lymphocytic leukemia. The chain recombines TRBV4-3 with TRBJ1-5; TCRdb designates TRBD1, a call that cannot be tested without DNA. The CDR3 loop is CASSQVEGNNQPQHF.